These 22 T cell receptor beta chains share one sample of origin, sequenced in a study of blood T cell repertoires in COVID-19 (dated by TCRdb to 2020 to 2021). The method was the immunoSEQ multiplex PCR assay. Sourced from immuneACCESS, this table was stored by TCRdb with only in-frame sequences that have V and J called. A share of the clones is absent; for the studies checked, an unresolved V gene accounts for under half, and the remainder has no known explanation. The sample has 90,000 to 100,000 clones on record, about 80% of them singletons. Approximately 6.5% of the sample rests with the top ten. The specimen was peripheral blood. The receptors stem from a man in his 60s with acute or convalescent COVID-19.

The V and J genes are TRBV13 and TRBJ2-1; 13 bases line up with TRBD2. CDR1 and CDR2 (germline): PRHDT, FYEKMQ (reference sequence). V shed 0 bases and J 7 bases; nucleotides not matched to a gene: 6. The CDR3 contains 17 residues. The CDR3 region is CASSLGERTSGGNEQFF. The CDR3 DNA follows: TGTGCCAGCAGCTTAGGGGAGAGGACTAGCGGGGGTAATGAGCAGTTCTTC.

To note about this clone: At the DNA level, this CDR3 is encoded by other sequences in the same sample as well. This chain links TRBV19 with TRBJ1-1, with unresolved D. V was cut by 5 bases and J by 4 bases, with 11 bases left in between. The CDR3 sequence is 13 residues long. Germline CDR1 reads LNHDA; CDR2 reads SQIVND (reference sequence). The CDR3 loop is CASSPKTGTEAFF. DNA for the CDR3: TGTGCCAGTAGTCCAAAGACGGGCACTGAAGCTTTCTTT.

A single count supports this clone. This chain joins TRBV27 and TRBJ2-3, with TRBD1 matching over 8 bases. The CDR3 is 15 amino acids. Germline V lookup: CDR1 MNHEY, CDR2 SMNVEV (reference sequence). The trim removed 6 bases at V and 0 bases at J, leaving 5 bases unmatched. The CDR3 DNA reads TGTGCCAGCAGGCCTGACAGGGGTAGCACAGATACGCAGTATTTT. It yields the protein CASRPDRGSTDTQYF.

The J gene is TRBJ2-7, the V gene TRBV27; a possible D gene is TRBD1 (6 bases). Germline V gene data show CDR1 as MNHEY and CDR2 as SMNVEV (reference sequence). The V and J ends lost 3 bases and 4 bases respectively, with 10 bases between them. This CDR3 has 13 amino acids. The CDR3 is CASSFGQMYEQYF. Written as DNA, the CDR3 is TGTGCCAGCAGTTTCGGACAGATGTACGAGCAGTACTTC.

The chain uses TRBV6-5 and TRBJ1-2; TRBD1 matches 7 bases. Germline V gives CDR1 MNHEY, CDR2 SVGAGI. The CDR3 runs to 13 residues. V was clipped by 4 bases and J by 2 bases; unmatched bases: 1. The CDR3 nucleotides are TGTGCCAGCAGTTTACAGGGGAACTATGGCTACACCTTC. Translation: CASSLQGNYGYTF.

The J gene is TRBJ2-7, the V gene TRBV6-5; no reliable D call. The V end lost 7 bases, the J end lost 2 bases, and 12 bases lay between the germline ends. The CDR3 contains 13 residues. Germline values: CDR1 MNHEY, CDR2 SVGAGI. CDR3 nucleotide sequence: TGTGCCAGCAATCCCGGCGGTACCTACGAGCAGTACTTC. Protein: CASNPGGTYEQYF.

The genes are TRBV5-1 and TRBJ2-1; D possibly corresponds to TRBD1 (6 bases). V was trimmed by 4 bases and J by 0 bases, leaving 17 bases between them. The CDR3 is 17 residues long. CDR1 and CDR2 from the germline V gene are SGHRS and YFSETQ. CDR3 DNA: TGCGCCAGCAGCCTTATTCCGAGGACAGCCTCCTACAATGAGCAGTTCTTC. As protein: CASSLIPRTASYNEQFF.

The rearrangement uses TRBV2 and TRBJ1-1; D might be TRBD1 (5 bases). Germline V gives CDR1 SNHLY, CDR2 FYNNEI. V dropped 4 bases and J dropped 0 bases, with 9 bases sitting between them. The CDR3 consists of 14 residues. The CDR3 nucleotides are TGTGCCAGCAGTGTTTACAGGATGAACACTGAAGCTTTCTTT. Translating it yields CASSVYRMNTEAFF.

CDR3 in DNA: TGTGCCAGTAGCCCCCAGGTTTATCAGCCCCAGCATTTT. This codes for CASSPQVYQPQHF. The chain employs TRBV19 and TRBJ1-5; D uncertain. This CDR3 contains 13 residues. Germline loops: CDR1 LNHDA, CDR2 SQIVND (reference sequence). The germline V and J ends were trimmed by 6 bases and 5 bases, with 11 bases remaining between them.

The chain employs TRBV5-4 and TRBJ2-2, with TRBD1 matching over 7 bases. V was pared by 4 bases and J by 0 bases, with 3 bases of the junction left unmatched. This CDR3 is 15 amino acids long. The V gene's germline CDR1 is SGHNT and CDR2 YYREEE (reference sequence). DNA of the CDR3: TGTGCCAGCAGCATAGGACAGGCGAACACCGGGGAGCTGTTTTTT. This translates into CASSIGQANTGELFF.

The CDR3 sequence is CASSPPRGQGPTDEQYF. CDR3 coding DNA: TGTGCCAGCTCACCACCCCGGGGACAGGGTCCAACAGACGAGCAGTACTTC. The chain is built from TRBV18 and TRBJ2-7, with TRBD1 matching over 9 bases. There are 17 residues in the CDR3. In germline, CDR1 is KGHSH, CDR2 LQKENI. Unmatched junction bases numbered 11, after V lost 0 bases and J lost 5 bases.

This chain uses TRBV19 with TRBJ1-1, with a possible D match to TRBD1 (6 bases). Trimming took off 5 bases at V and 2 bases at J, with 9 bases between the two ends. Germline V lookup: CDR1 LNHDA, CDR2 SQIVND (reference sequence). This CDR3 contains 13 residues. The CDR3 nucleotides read TGTGCCAGTAGTGACAGGCGTAACACTGAAGCTTTCTTT. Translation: CASSDRRNTEAFF.

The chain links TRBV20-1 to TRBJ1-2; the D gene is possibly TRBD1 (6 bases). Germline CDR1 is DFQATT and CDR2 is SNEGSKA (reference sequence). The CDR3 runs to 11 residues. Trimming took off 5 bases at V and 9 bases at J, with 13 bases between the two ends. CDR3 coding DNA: TGCAGTGCTTGGACAGACATGCGCTACACCTTC. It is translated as CSAWTDMRYTF.

The CDR3, as DNA: TGTGCCAGCTCACCGGGACTAGCTGGCAATGAGCAGTTCTTC. Its translation: CASSPGLAGNEQFF. The genes are TRBV18 and TRBJ2-1; TRBD2 agrees at 9 bases. With 3 bases clipped from V and 6 bases from J, the junction kept 3 bases outside the gene matches. Germline loops: CDR1 KGHSH, CDR2 LQKENI. CDR3 length: 14 residues.

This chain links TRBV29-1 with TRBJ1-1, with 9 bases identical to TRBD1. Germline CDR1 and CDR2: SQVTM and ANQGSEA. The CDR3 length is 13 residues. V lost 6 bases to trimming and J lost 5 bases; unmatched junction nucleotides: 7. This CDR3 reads CSVGTGGSTEAFF. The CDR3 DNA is TGCAGCGTGGGTACAGGGGGCTCTACTGAAGCTTTCTTT.

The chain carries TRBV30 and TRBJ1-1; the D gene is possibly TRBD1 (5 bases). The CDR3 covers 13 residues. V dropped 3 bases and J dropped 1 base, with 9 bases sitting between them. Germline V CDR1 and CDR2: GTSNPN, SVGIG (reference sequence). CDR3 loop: CAWSFRANTEAFF. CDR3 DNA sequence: TGTGCCTGGAGCTTCAGGGCGAACACTGAAGCTTTCTTT.

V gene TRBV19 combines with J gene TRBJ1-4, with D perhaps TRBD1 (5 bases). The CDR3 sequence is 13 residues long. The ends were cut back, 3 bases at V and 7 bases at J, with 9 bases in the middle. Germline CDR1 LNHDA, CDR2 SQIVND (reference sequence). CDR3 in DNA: TGTGCCAGTAGTATGTCGGACATTGAAAAACTGTTTTTT. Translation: CASSMSDIEKLFF.

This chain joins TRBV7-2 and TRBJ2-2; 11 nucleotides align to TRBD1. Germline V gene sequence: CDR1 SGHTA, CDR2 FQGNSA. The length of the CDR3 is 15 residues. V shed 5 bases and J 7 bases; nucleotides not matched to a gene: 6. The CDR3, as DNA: TGTGCCAGCAGCGACCTGGGACAGGGGGGCGGGGAGCTGTTTTTT. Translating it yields CASSDLGQGGGELFF.

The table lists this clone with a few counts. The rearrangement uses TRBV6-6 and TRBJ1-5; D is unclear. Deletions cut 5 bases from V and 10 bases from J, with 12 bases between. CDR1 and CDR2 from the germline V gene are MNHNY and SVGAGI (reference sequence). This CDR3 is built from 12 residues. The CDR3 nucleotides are TGTGCCAGCAGTACCCCCAGTTCTCCCCAGCATTTT. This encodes CASSTPSSPQHF.

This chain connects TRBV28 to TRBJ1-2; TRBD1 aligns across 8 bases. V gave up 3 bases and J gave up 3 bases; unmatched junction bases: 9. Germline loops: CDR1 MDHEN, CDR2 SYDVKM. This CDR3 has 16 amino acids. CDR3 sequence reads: CASSLGQGAAYYGYTF. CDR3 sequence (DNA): TGTGCCAGCAGTTTGGGGCAGGGGGCGGCCTACTATGGCTACACCTTC.

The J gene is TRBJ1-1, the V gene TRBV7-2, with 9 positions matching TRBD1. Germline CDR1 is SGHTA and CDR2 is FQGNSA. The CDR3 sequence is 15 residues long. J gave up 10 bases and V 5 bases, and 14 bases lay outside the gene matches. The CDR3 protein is CASSTGQGEVRVAFF. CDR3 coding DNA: TGTGCCAGCAGCACGGGACAGGGTGAGGTTAGGGTAGCTTTCTTT.

The CDR3: CASLQYNQPQHF. CDR3 nucleotide sequence: TGTGCCAGCCTACAGTACAATCAGCCCCAGCATTTT. The chain couples TRBV6-5 to TRBJ1-5; D gene uncertain. The V and J ends lost 8 bases and 3 bases respectively, with 8 bases between them. Germline CDR1 and CDR2: MNHEY and SVGAGI. CDR3 length: 12 residues.